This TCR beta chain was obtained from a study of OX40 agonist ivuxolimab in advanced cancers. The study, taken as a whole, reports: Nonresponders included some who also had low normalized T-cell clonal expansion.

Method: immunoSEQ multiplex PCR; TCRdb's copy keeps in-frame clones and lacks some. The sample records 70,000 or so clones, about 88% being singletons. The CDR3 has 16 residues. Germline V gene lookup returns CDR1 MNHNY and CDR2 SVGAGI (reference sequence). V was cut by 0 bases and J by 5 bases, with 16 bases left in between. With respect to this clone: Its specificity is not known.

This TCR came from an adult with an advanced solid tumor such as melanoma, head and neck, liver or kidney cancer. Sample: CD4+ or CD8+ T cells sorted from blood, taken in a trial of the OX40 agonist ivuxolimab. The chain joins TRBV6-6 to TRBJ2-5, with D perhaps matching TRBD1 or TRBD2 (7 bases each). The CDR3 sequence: CASSYSTRGRVETQYF. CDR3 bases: TGTGCCAGCAGTTACTCGACCAGGGGGAGGGTGGAGACCCAGTACTTC.